The clone carrying this TCR beta chain was detected once. The antigen is undetermined. Oncomine TCR Beta short-read sequencing was applied to DNA from cultured CD4+ T cells. From the PCR reads, TCRdb called clonotypes with MiXCR, one entry per CDR3 protein. The table has roughly 13,000 distinct CDR3 sequences, approximately 62% seen once. The sample originates from a study of vaccination and CD4 T cells after COVID-19. Study-wide context: A median of around 70 days (range 14 to 241) separated dose two from the taking of post-vaccine samples. Overlapping spike peptides from SARS-CoV-2, HCoV-NL63, HCoV-OC43 and HCoV-229E served to stimulate the cells.

Trimming cost V 3 bases and J 4 bases; bases outside gene matches: 8. In germline, CDR1 is SNHLY, CDR2 FYNNEI. The CDR3 runs to 17 residues. Noted treatment: roughly 10-day PBMC culture with coronavirus spike peptide pools or control peptides (ViraFEST assay). T cells were expanded with peptide pools, and expanded clonotypes were identified by TCR sequencing. Sequencing was carried out using CD4+ T cells from blood, cultured in vitro. The TCR sequence derives from a human donor who had recovered from COVID-19. The chain carries TRBV2 and TRBJ2-3, with 12 bases lining up with TRBD2. The CDR3 DNA reads TGTGCCAGCAGTGATTGGGCTAGCGGGGGGGCCGCAGATACGCAGTATTTT. Residues: CASSDWASGGAADTQYF.